Below are 27 T cell receptor beta chains sequenced from a single sample in a study of cytomegalovirus exposure and HLA in healthy donors. Produced via immunoSEQ multiplex PCR; TCRdb's table is partial and in-frame only. This sample has approximately 120,000 clones, with 89% found just once. The sample taken for sequencing was PBMCs. The receptors were gathered from a woman between 18 and 29 years old in good health and CMV-seronegative.

This sequence joins TRBV13 and TRBJ1-1, with 9 bases aligning to TRBD1. The CDR3 has 14 residues. V shed 4 bases, J shed 5 bases, and the junction held 5 bases outside the gene matches. Germline V lookup: CDR1 PRHDT, CDR2 FYEKMQ (reference sequence). The CDR3 loop reads CASSYTGGLTEAFF. The CDR3 DNA reads TGTGCCAGCAGCTACACAGGGGGCCTTACTGAAGCTTTCTTT.

The chain links TRBV7-8 to TRBJ2-1; D might be TRBD1 (6 bases). Germline-derived CDR1 and CDR2 are SGHVS and FQNEAQ. V was clipped by 0 bases and J by 8 bases, with 14 bases between them. The CDR3 length is 15 residues. The CDR3 sequence: CASSLARQRGYEQFF. The CDR3 DNA is TGTGCCAGCAGCTTAGCACGACAGAGGGGGTATGAGCAGTTCTTC.

The chain links TRBV6-5 to TRBJ1-6; tentative D call: TRBD1 (6 bases). Trimming stripped 7 bases from V and 6 bases from J, with 16 bases between. The CDR3 totals 15 residues. Germline-derived CDR1 and CDR2 are MNHEY and SVGAGI. The CDR3 loop reads CASISIRTANSPLHF. The CDR3 region has the DNA TGTGCCAGCATTTCAATAAGGACAGCTAATTCACCCCTCCACTTT.

The genes are TRBV2 and TRBJ2-7; D might be TRBD2 (6 bases). The CDR3 is 14 residues long. Looked up from germline, CDR1 is SNHLY and CDR2 is FYNNEI. The ends were cut back, 5 bases at V and 6 bases at J, with 17 bases in the middle. The CDR3 protein is CASSRLLIGSEQYV. The CDR3 nucleotides read TGTGCCAGCAGTCGCCTCTTAATCGGGAGCGAGCAGTACGTC.

The chain links TRBV5-1 to TRBJ2-4; tentatively, D is TRBD1 (7 bases). Looked up from germline, CDR1 is SGHRS and CDR2 is YFSETQ. The length of the CDR3 is 17 residues. Trimming left V 4 bases short and J 0 bases short, with 17 bases between. DNA of the CDR3: TGCGCCAGCAGCCCTGGGGGGACAGACATAGCCAAAAACATTCAGTACTTC. Its protein is CASSPGGTDIAKNIQYF.

The genes are TRBV7-8 and TRBJ2-3; maybe TRBD2 (5 bases). Germline V gene lookup returns CDR1 SGHVS and CDR2 FQNEAQ. The germline V and J ends were trimmed by 1 base and 7 bases, with 18 bases remaining between them. The CDR3 has 16 amino acids. The CDR3 sequence: CASSLVLNTPSHTQYF. CDR3 sequence (DNA): TGTGCCAGCAGCTTAGTATTAAACACCCCTAGCCATACGCAGTATTTT.

This clone occurred a few times. The chain employs TRBV6-5 and TRBJ2-7, with D perhaps TRBD1 (5 bases). CDR3 length: 15 amino acids. The V and J ends lost 6 bases and 3 bases respectively, with 18 bases between them. From germline, CDR1 is MNHEY and CDR2 SVGAGI. Here the CDR3 reads CASRYAQGQGYEQYF. CDR3 bases: TGTGCCAGCAGGTACGCCCAGGGTCAGGGCTACGAGCAGTACTTC.

The rearrangement uses TRBV6-6 and TRBJ2-2; the match to TRBD2 covers 9 bases. The CDR3 sequence is 16 residues long. The J segment lost 2 bases and the V segment lost 4 bases, leaving 5 bases of the junction unmatched. The germline gives CDR1 MNHNY, CDR2 SVGAGI (reference sequence). CDR3 loop: CASSWPLAGNTGELFF. In nucleotides, the CDR3 is TGTGCCAGCAGTTGGCCGCTAGCGGGAAACACCGGGGAGCTGTTTTTT.

The chain couples TRBV19 to TRBJ2-7; 7 bases fit TRBD2. With 2 bases clipped from V and 2 bases from J, the junction kept 3 bases outside the gene matches. This CDR3 region has 14 residues. From germline, CDR1 is LNHDA and CDR2 SQIVND (reference sequence). CDR3 nucleotide sequence: TGTGCCAGTAGTATAAGGCGGGGGACCTACGAGCAGTACGTC. Translated, it gives CASSIRRGTYEQYV.

J is TRBJ1-1 and V is TRBV5-4; 7 bases are shared with TRBD1. The CDR3 spans 15 residues. Germline V lookup: CDR1 SGHNT, CDR2 YYREEE (reference sequence). The V segment lost 5 bases and the J segment 1 base; nucleotides outside the gene matches: 8. CDR3 in amino acids: CASSRDSPGNTEAFF. Here the CDR3 DNA reads TGTGCCAGCAGTAGGGACAGCCCAGGGAACACTGAAGCTTTCTTT.

The chain recombines TRBV5-1 with TRBJ1-2; the D gene is possibly TRBD1 (6 bases). CDR1 and CDR2 from the germline V gene are SGHRS and YFSETQ. This CDR3 contains 15 residues. V lost 0 bases and J 7 bases, leaving 16 bases between the germline ends. The CDR3 sequence is CASSLASGAQAGYTF. As DNA, the CDR3 is TGCGCCAGCAGCTTGGCCTCAGGGGCGCAGGCTGGCTACACCTTC. Together with reference TRBV5-1 and TRBJ1-2, the CDR3 gives the full variable domain: KAGVTQTPRYLIKTRGQQVTLSCSPISGHRSVSWYQQTPGQGLQFLFEYFSETQRNKGNFPGRFSGRQFSNSRSEMNVSTLELGDSALYLCASSLASGAQAGYTFGSGTRLTVV.

The CDR3 spells CASSDPGQGASYEQYF. CDR3 DNA: TGTGCCAGCAGTGACCCGGGACAGGGGGCCTCCTACGAGCAGTACTTC. The genes are TRBV28 and TRBJ2-7; TRBD1 agrees at 12 bases. Germline V gene lookup returns CDR1 MDHEN and CDR2 SYDVKM. Germline trimming cut 5 bases from V and 0 bases from J; bases unmatched to any gene: 5. CDR3 length: 16 amino acids.

The CDR3 loop reads CASTSTGNTEAFF. For the CDR3, the DNA is TGTGCCAGCACCTCGACAGGGAACACTGAAGCTTTCTTT. The genes are TRBV28 and TRBJ1-1, with a possible D match to TRBD1 (6 bases). This CDR3 contains 13 residues. Per the germline V gene, CDR1 is MDHEN and CDR2 is SYDVKM. V lost 7 bases and J lost 1, with 10 bases in between.

The genes are TRBV28 and TRBJ1-5; D gene uncertain. Per germline, CDR1 MDHEN and CDR2 SYDVKM. The CDR3 consists of 13 residues. V was trimmed by 7 bases and J by 9 bases, leaving 16 bases between them. The DNA of the CDR3 is TGTGCCAGCACGGAGTCCCGCACTCGGCCCCAGCATTTT. Amino acids: CASTESRTRPQHF.

This clone came up a few times. The gene calls are TRBV27 and TRBJ1-6; D is undetermined. The CDR3 loop spans 13 amino acids. V lost 4 bases and J lost 7, with 8 bases in between. Germline V gene data show CDR1 as MNHEY and CDR2 as SMNVEV (reference sequence). The CDR3 region has the DNA TGTGCCAGCAGTTCCAACGAGAATTCACCCCTCCACTTT. Protein sequence: CASSSNENSPLHF.

V and J are TRBV5-1 and TRBJ2-3; TRBD2 agrees at 8 bases. The CDR3 spans 14 residues. J was trimmed by 5 bases and V by 4 bases; bases with no gene match: 6. Germline CDR1 is SGHRS and CDR2 is YFSETQ. CDR3 amino acids: CASSPGRAGDTQYF. CDR3 DNA: TGCGCCAGCAGCCCCGGGAGGGCAGGAGATACGCAGTATTTT.

CDR3 DNA sequence: TGTGCCAGCAGCTCGACAGGGAGCGGCTACACCTTC. Translation: CASSSTGSGYTF. The chain is built from TRBV5-6 and TRBJ1-2; TRBD1 matches 7 bases. The germline V gene has CDR1 SGHDT and CDR2 YYEEEE. The V and J ends lost 3 bases and 8 bases, in that order; junction bases with no gene match: 4. CDR3 length: 12 residues.

The gene calls are TRBV28 and TRBJ2-7, with D possibly TRBD1 on 6 matching bases. V was cut by 5 bases and J by 2 bases, with 19 bases left in between. The length of the CDR3 is 16 residues. The germline V gene encodes CDR1 MDHEN and CDR2 SYDVKM. CDR3 protein: CASSTYPRTDPYEQYV. The CDR3 bases are TGTGCCAGCAGTACTTATCCCCGGACAGATCCCTACGAGCAGTACGTC.

V and J are TRBV6-5 and TRBJ2-5, with 8 bases identical to TRBD1. CDR1 is MNHEY, CDR2 SVGAGI, per germline. CDR3 size: 14 residues. The V segment lost 6 bases and the J segment 5 bases; nucleotides outside the gene matches: 8. The CDR3 sequence is CASRPTGAEETQYF. CDR3 coding DNA: TGTGCCAGCAGACCGACAGGGGCGGAGGAGACCCAGTACTTC.

V and J are TRBV28 and TRBJ1-2; 8 positions agree with TRBD1. Per the germline V gene, CDR1 is MDHEN and CDR2 is SYDVKM. V dropped 6 bases and J dropped 4; count of bases not matched to a gene: 4. CDR3 length equals 13 residues. The CDR3 region is CASSPTGVYGYTF. The CDR3 nucleotides read TGTGCCAGCAGCCCGACAGGGGTCTATGGCTACACCTTC.

This sequence joins TRBV5-8 and TRBJ1-1, with 8 bases fitting TRBD1. Germline CDR1 is SGHTS and CDR2 is YDEGEE. V was clipped by 4 bases and J by 7 bases; unmatched bases: 15. The CDR3 consists of 16 residues. CDR3 sequence (DNA): TGTGCCAGCAGCGTTAACACAATACGGGACAGGCTTGAAGCTTTCTTT. It yields the protein CASSVNTIRDRLEAFF.

The chain links TRBV4-3 to TRBJ2-1, with 10 nucleotides matching TRBD1. The V segment lost 1 base and the J segment 1 base; nucleotides outside the gene matches: 1. The CDR3 spans 16 residues. Germline assignment: CDR1 LGHNA and CDR2 YSLEER. In DNA, the CDR3 is TGCGCCAGCAGCCAAGGGACAGGGGGATCCTACAATGAGCAGTTCTTC. Protein: CASSQGTGGSYNEQFF.

The CDR3 coding sequence is TGTGCCACCAGCAGAGATGGGGCGTATGGCTACACCTTC. Its protein is CATSRDGAYGYTF. This sequence joins TRBV15 and TRBJ1-2; maybe TRBD1 (5 bases). Looked up from germline, CDR1 is LNHNV and CDR2 is YYDKDF (reference sequence). V lost 0 bases and J 5 bases, leaving 7 bases between the germline ends. This CDR3 contains 13 residues.

The chain couples TRBV27 to TRBJ2-2; 9 bases are shared with TRBD2. J was trimmed by 8 bases and V by 1 base; bases with no gene match: 2. The germline V gene encodes CDR1 MNHEY and CDR2 SMNVEV (reference sequence). This CDR3 is 14 amino acids long. This CDR3 reads CASSLWLAGGELFF. The CDR3 DNA is TGTGCCAGCAGTTTATGGCTAGCGGGGGGGGAGCTGTTTTTT.

The V gene is TRBV28, the J gene TRBJ1-2; D unresolved. The CDR3 has 17 amino acids. Germline-derived CDR1 and CDR2 are MDHEN and SYDVKM. V was pared by 2 bases and J by 8 bases, with 24 bases between. This chain's CDR3 is CASSLPSNVGGNRGYTF. Written as DNA, the CDR3 is TGTGCCAGCAGTTTACCCTCAAACGTTGGAGGGAATCGCGGCTACACCTTC.

The sample holds one count of this clone. This chain links TRBV5-1 with TRBJ2-2, with D possibly TRBD1 on 5 matching bases. The V gene lost 4 bases and the J gene lost 2 bases, with 9 bases spanning the gap. Germline V gene data show CDR1 as SGHRS and CDR2 as YFSETQ. The CDR3 is made up of 14 amino acids. The CDR3 loop is CASSLQGNTGELFF. CDR3 coding DNA: TGCGCCAGCAGCCTGCAGGGAAACACCGGGGAGCTGTTTTTT.

This clone has only a few counts. This chain connects TRBV30 to TRBJ1-2, with D unclear. V lost 2 bases to trimming and J lost 4 bases, with 14 bases between them. Per the germline V gene, CDR1 is GTSNPN and CDR2 is SVGIG (reference sequence). The CDR3 has 14 residues. CDR3 nucleotide sequence: TGTGCCTGGAGTCGAGAGGGTGGAGGCTATGGCTACACCTTC. Residues: CAWSREGGGYGYTF.